This T cell receptor beta chain was observed in a study of shared clonotypes between healthy human individuals. Profiling relied on immunoSEQ multiplex PCR, and the TCRdb table lists in-frame clones only, not all of them. The table includes hundreds of thousands of clones, 97% detected once. This CDR3 comprises 13 residues. Germline V lookup: CDR1 SGHRS, CDR2 YFSETQ. With 4 bases removed from V and 1 base from J, the gap between germline ends came to 6 bases. The chain employs TRBV5-1 and TRBJ2-1; D unresolved. This clonotype was sampled from a woman aged 30 to 39 in good health. Sequencing was carried out using naive CD4+ T cells sorted from blood. Subset specified: CD45RA+ positively selected. CDR3 region: CASSGPSYNEQFF. CDR3 sequence (DNA): TGCGCCAGCAGCGGGCCTTCCTACAATGAGCAGTTCTTC.